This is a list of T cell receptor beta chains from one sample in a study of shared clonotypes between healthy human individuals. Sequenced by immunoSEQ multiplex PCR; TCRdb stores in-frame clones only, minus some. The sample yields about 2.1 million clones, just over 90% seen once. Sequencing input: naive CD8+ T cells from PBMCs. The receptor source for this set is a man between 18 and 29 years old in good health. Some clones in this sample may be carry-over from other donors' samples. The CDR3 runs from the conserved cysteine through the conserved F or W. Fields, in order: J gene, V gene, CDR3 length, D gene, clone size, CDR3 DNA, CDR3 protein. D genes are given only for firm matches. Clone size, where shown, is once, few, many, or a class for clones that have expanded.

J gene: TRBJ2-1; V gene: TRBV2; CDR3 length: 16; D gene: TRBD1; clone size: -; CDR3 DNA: TGTGCCAGCAGTGAAAACGGCAGGGGGATTTACAATGAGCAGTTCTTC; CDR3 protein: CASSENGRGIYNEQFF
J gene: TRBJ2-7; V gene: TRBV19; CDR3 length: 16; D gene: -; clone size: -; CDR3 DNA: TGTGCCAGTAGTATAGCGGCCAGGGGTCGCACCTACGAGCAGTACTTC; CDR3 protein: CASSIAARGRTYEQYF
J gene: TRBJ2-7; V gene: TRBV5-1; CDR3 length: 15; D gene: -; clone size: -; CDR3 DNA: TGCGCCAGCAGCTTGGAACTGGACAGCTCCTACGAGCAGTACTTC; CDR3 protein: CASSLELDSSYEQYF
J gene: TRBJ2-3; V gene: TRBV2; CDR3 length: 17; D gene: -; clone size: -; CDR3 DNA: TGTGCCAGCAGTGAAGCGCTGACACGCACTCGGGCAGATACGCAGTATTTT; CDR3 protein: CASSEALTRTRADTQYF
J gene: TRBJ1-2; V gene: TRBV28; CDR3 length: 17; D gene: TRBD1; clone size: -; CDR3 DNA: TGTGCCAGCAGTCCGCCGTACCGGGACAGGGGAGCGTATGGCTACACCTTC; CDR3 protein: CASSPPYRDRGAYGYTF
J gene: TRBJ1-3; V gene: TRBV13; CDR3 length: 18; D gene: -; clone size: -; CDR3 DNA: TGTGCCAGCAGCTTAGCAGGATCACCGGGTAGCTCTGGAAACACCATATATTTT; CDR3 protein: CASSLAGSPGSSGNTIYF
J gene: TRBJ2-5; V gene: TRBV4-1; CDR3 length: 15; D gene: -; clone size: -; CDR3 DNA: TGCGCCAGCAGCCAGGTTGGCGGAGCCAAAGAGACCCAGTACTTC; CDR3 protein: CASSQVGGAKETQYF
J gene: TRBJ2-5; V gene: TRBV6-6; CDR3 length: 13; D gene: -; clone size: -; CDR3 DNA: TGTGCCAGCAGTTCTCGGACCCAAGAGACCCAGTACTTC; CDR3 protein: CASSSRTQETQYF
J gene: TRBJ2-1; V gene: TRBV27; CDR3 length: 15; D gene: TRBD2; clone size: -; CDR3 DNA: TGTGCCAGCAGCTTCCTACTAGCGGGAGGCAATGAGCAGTTCTTC; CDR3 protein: CASSFLLAGGNEQFF
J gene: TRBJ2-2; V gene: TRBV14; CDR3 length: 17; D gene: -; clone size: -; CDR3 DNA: TGTGCCAGCAGCCAAGGGGGGCTAGCGGCCAACACCGGGGAGCTGTTTTTT; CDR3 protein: CASSQGGLAANTGELFF
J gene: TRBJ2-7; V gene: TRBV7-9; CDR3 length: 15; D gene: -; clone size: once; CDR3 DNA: TGTGCCAGCAGCAAGACGGACAGTTTTTCCTACGAGCAGTACTTC; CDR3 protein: CASSKTDSFSYEQYF
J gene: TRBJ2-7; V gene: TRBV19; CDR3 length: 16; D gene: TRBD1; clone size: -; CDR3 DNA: TGTGCCAGTAGTATGGGTCCCGGGACAGGGGTCTACGAGCAGTACTTC; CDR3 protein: CASSMGPGTGVYEQYF
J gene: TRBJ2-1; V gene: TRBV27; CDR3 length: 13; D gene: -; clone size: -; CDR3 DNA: TGTGCCAGCACCCCTAGCCTCCTCAATGAGCAGTTCTTC; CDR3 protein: CASTPSLLNEQFF
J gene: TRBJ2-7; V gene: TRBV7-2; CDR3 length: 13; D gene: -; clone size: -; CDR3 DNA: TGTGCCAGCAGCTACGGGCTTCCCTACGAGCAGTACTTC; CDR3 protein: CASSYGLPYEQYF
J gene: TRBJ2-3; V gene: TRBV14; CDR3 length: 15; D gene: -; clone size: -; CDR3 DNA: TGTGCCAGCAGCCAAGCGGGAGCCCCCGTCACGACGCAGTATTTT; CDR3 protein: CASSQAGAPVTTQYF
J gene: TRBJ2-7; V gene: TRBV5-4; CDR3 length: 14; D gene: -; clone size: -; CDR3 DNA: TGTGCCAGCAGCTTGGAGGGCAGGGCCTACGAGCAGTACTTC; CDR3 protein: CASSLEGRAYEQYF
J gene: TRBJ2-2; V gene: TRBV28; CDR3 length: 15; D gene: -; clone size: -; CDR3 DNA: TGTGCCAGCAGTTCGTCTCACTTGAACACCGGGGAGCTGTTTTTT; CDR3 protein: CASSSSHLNTGELFF
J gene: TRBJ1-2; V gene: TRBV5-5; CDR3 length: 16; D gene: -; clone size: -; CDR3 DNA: TGTGCCAGCAGCTTGGCGTTGACAGGAGCCAACTATGGCTACACCTTC; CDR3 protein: CASSLALTGANYGYTF
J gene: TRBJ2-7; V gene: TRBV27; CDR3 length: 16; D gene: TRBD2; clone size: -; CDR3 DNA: TGTGCCAGCAGTTTAGCGGGAGGTTTTAACTCCTACGAGCAGTACTTC; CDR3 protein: CASSLAGGFNSYEQYF
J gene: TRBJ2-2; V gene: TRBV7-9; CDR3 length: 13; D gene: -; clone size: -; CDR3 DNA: TGTGCCACCAGGGCTTCGAACACCGGGGAGCTGTTTTTT; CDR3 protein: CATRASNTGELFF
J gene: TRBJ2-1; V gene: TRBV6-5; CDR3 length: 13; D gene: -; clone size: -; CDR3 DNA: TGTGCCAGCAGTTACTCCTTGGGGAATGAGCAGTTCTTC; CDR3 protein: CASSYSLGNEQFF
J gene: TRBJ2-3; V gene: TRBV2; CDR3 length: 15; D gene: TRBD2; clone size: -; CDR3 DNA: TGTGCCAGCAGTGAAGGTAGCGGGAGTTGGGATACGCAGTATTTT; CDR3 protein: CASSEGSGSWDTQYF
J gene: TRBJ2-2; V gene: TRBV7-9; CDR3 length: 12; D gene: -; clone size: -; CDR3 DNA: TGTGCCAGCAGCCCCGTCACCGGGGAGCTGTTTTTT; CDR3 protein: CASSPVTGELFF
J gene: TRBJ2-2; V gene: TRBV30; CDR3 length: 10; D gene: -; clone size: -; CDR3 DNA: TGTGCCTGGTACACCGGGGAGCTGTTTTTT; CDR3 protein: CAWYTGELFF
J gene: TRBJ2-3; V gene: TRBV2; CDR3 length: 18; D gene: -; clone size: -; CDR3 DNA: TGTGCCAGCAGTGAAGAATTGGGGTGGGGCGAAAGCACAGATACGCAGTATTTT; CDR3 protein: CASSEELGWGESTDTQYF
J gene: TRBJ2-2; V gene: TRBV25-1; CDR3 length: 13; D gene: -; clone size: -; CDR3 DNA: TGTGCCAGCAGTGGGTGGGGTCCCGGGGAGCTGTTTTTT; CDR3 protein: CASSGWGPGELFF
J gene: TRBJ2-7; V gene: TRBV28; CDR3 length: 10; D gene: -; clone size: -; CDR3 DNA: TGTGCCAGCAGTAGGGGCTCTCAGTACTTC; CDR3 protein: CASSRGSQYF
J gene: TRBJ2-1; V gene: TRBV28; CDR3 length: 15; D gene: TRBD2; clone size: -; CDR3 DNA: TGTGCCAGCAGGCCTCTAGCGGGAGAAAGGAATGAGCAGTTCTTC; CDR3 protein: CASRPLAGERNEQFF
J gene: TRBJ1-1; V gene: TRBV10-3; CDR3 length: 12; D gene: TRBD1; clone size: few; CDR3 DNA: TGTGCCACAGGACAGGGGGGTGCTGAAGCTTTCTTT; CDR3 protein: CATGQGGAEAFF
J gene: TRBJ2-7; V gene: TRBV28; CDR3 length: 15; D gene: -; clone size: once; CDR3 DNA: TGTGCCAGCAGTTTGGGACCGTCGCATACCTACGAGCAGTACTTC; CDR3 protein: CASSLGPSHTYEQYF
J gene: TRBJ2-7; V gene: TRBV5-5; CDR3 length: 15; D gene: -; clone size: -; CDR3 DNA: TGTGCCAGCAGCAAGGATGCCAGGACCTTCTACGAGCAGTACTTC; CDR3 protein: CASSKDARTFYEQYF
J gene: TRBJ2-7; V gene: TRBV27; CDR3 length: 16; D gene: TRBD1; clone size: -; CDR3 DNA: TGTGCCAGCAGTCCGTCACAGGGGGCCGAATCTTACGAGCAGTACTTC; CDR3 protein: CASSPSQGAESYEQYF
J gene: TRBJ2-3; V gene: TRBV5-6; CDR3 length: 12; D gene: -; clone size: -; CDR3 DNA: TGTGCCAGCAGCTTCATCACAGATACGCAGTATTTT; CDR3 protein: CASSFITDTQYF
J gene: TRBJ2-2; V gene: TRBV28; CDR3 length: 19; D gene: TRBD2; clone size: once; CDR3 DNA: TGTGCCAGCAGGGCCTCCGGGACTAGCGGGAGGAGGCACACCGGGGAGCTGTTTTTT; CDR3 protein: CASRASGTSGRRHTGELFF
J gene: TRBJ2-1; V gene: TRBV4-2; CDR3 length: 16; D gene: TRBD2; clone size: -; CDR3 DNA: TGTGCCAGCAGCCAAAGGATTAGCGGGAGTCGCGATGAGCAGTTCTTC; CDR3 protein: CASSQRISGSRDEQFF
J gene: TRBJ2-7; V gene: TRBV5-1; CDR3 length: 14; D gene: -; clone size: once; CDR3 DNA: TGCGCCAGCAGCTTGCGACAGGCAAACTACGAGCAGTACTTC; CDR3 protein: CASSLRQANYEQYF
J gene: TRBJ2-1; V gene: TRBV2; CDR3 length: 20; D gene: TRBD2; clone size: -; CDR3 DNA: TGTGCCAGCAGTGGCCAACCGGGACTAGCGGGAGATGAAAAGGACAATGAGCAGTTCTTC; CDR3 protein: CASSGQPGLAGDEKDNEQFF
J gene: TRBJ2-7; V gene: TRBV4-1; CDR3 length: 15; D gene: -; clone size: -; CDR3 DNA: TGCGCCAGCAGCCAAGATAGGACGCTTTCCTACGAGCAGTACTTC; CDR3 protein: CASSQDRTLSYEQYF
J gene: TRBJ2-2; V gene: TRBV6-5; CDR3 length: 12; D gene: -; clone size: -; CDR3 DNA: TGTGCCAGCACCCTCGGGTATGGGGAGCTGTTTTTT; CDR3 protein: CASTLGYGELFF
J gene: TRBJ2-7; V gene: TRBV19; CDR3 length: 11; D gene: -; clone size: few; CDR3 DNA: TGTGCCAGTAGTACCACAGGGAGACAGTACTTC; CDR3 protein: CASSTTGRQYF
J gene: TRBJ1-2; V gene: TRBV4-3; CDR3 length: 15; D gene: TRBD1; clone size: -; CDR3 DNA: TGCGCCAGCAGCCATGGACAGGGGGCGACGTATGGCTACACCTTC; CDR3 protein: CASSHGQGATYGYTF
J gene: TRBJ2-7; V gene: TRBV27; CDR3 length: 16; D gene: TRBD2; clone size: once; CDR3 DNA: TGTGCCAGCAGTTCCGGGACTAGCGGTCTTCCCTACGAGCAGTACTTC; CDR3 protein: CASSSGTSGLPYEQYF
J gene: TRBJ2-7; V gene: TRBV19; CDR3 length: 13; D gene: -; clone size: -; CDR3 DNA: TGTGCCAGTAGTATTGGCAGGGGCCACGAGCAGTACTTC; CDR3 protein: CASSIGRGHEQYF
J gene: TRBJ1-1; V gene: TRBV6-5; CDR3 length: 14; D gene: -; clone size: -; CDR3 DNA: TGTGCCAGCAGTTACAGGGGAAGTGGTACTGAAGCTTTCTTT; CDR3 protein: CASSYRGSGTEAFF
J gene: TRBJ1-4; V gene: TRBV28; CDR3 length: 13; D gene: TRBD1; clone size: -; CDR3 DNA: TGTGCCAGCAGTGGACAGGGGGAGGGAAAACTGTTTTTT; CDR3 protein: CASSGQGEGKLFF
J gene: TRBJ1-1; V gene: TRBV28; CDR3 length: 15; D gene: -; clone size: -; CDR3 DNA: TGTGCCAGCAGTTTTCCGCGGGAAATGAACACTGAAGCTTTCTTT; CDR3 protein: CASSFPREMNTEAFF
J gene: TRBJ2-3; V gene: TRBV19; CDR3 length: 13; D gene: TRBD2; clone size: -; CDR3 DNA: TGTGCCAGTAAGCAGCGGGGCGGGGATACGCAGTATTTT; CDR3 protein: CASKQRGGDTQYF
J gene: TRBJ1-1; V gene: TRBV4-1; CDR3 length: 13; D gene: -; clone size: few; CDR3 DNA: TGCGCCAGCAGCGAAGGGACGGGCACTGAAGCTTTCTTT; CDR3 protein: CASSEGTGTEAFF
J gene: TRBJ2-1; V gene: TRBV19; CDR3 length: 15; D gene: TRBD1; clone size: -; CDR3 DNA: TGTGCCAGTTCTCCCCGGACAGGGGGCTACAATGAGCAGTTCTTC; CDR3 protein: CASSPRTGGYNEQFF
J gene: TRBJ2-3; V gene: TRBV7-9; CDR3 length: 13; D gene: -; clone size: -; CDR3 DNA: TGTGCCAGCAGCTTAATCGACAGCAATACGCAGTATTTT; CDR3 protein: CASSLIDSNTQYF
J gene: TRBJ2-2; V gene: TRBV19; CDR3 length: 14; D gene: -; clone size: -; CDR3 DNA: TGTGCCAGTAGTACGGCGGGATACCCCGGGGAGCTGTTTTTT; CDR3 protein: CASSTAGYPGELFF
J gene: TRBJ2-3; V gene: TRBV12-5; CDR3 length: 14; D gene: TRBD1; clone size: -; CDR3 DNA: TGTGCTAGTGGTTTCGGGACAGGCACAGATACGCAGTATTTT; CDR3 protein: CASGFGTGTDTQYF
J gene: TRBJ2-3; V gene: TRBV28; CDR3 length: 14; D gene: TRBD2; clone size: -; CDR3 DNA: TGTGCCAGCAGTGAGGGACTAGCGGGAGATACGCAGTATTTT; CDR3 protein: CASSEGLAGDTQYF
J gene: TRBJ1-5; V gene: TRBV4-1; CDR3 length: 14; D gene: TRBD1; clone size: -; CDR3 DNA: TGCGCCAGCAGTAGAGGGACAGGCAATCAGCCCCAGCATTTT; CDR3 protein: CASSRGTGNQPQHF
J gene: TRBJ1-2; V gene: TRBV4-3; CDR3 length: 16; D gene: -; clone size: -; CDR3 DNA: TGCGCCAGCAGCCCGGGACGGATGAAAAACTTATATGGCTACACCTTC; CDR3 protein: CASSPGRMKNLYGYTF
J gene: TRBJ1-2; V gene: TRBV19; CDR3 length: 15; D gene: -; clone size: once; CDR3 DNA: TGTGCCAGTAACAAAGGACAAGAACCGGAGGGGGGCTACACCTTC; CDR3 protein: CASNKGQEPEGGYTF
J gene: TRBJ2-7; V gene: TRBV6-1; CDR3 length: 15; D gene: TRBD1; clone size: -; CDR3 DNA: TGTGCCAGCAGCGGGACAGGGGAAATAGCCTACGAGCAGTACTTC; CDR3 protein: CASSGTGEIAYEQYF
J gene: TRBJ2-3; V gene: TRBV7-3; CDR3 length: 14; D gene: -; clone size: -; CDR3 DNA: TGTGCCAGCAGCCCGGGACCGGGGATAGATACGCAGTATTTT; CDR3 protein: CASSPGPGIDTQYF
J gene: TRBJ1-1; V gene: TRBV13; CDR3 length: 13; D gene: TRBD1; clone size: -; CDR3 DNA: TGTGCCAGCAGCCTAGACAGGGAAGATGGGGCTTTCTTT; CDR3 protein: CASSLDREDGAFF
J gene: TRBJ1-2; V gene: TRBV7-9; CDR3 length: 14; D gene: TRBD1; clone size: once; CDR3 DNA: TGTGCCAGCAGCGGACAGGGCTCCGACTATGGCTACACCTTC; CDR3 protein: CASSGQGSDYGYTF